This T cell receptor beta chain is from a study of blood T cell repertoires in COVID-19 (dated by TCRdb to the early 2020s). A note on the overall study: Collaborator samples came from the United States, Italy and Spain and covered acute and convalescent phases of COVID-19. The prospective study material was composed of cDNA or gDNA derived from T cells, B-cell-depleted T cells, or PBMCs. Subjects who had been exposed to COVID-19, were actively infected with it, or had recovered from it provided the deeply sampled blood TCRbeta repertoires that made up the dataset. The repertoires were released in a freely available public database intended as a resource for research on the immune response to SARS-CoV-2. Samples came from the ongoing ImmuneRACE study (first 160 participants) plus 1,254 subjects from 6 global collaborators. A de-identified subject ID, COVID-19 status, age in years and sex were almost always included in the sample metadata. Where HLA class I and class II types were available, the types were taken from metadata supplied by the sample provider, not from assay-based typing. Points the paper makes about the study in general: The amount of clinical and demographic metadata varied by source and participant and was provided uncurated.

The immunoSEQ Assay, a bias-controlled multiplex PCR, was used to amplify TCRbeta CDR3 regions from genomic DNA. The study's processing was this. Within the assay, amplification of reference gene primers was used to estimate how many nucleated cells each sample contained. To quantify the absolute abundance of each unique TCRbeta CDR3 rearrangement, sequence reads were collapsed and filtered. For each sample, productive Simpson clonality was calculated as the square root of Simpson's diversity index over productive rearrangements. Here the immuneACCESS table is served through TCRdb, limited to in-frame sequences with V and J called. Missing clones are a known gap in these copies; in checked studies unresolved V genes cover under half, and the rest lacks a known reason. V and J calls and clone size follow that table, whereas D and trimming were derived from the DNA. The sample table records about 220,000 clones; roughly four fifths of these occur just once. Clones ranked in the top ten supply 3.5% to 4% of the sample.

Remarks on this clone: Its antigen has not been determined. No per-base quality is available; no much larger clone lies one base away. Other DNA variants within this sample encode the same CDR3.

Taken from cysteine to phenylalanine, the CDR3 has 15 residues. The kept DNA is CDR3 alone, 45 bases in frame from the first base. CDR1 is given as SGHDT and CDR2 as YYEEEE, both from the germline V gene. V is pruned by 3 bases and J by 4 bases, leaving 9 bases of the junction without a gene match. Participants in the prospective study were aged roughly 18 to 95 years, lived in under 30 United States geographic areas, and enrolled through a virtual design. In the prospective study, participants were assigned to cohorts based on the clinical history participants reported in a screening survey and a study questionnaire. Exposed participants were defined as having been in contact with someone with a PCR-confirmed or clinician-diagnosed COVID-19 case within 2 weeks of study entry. Mobile phlebotomists in the prospective study collected whole blood, serum and a nasopharyngeal or oropharyngeal swab from every participant. Additional blood draws and questionnaires over an approximately 2-month period could optionally be provided by prospective study participants. Before DNA extraction, prospective study blood samples were shipped either frozen or at room temperature.

Sequencing used PBMCs or T cells enriched from blood (not recorded which). The chain joins TRBV5-6 to TRBJ1-2; 7 of the junction bases match TRBD1. The TCR comes from a woman in her 40s who had been exposed to COVID-19. The nucleotide sequence is TGTGCCAGCAGCTCTTACAGGGGTGGTAGCTATGGCTACACCTTC. Translated, this is CASSSYRGGSYGYTF.